This T cell receptor beta chain stems from a study of blood T cells in healthy people across ages. At the level of the study: Through template switching, about one barcoded beta molecule was captured per two T cells, as measured in model experiments. Study-wide findings and caveats: Observed TCR beta diversity per million T cells went down as age went up. This fall followed a roughly linear course with age. Estimated diversity across one million T cells was deemed an underestimate.

The second PCR ran roughly 6 to 11 cycles with a sample-barcoded 5' primer and J-beta primers. Every sample gave at least 2.5 million paired-end reads containing CDR3. TCRdb recomputed calls from the 5' RACE reads with MiXCR, one row per CDR3 protein. Seen here are 650,000 to 1,000,000 distinct CDR3 sequences, 30% to 45% observed once, and the top ten hold 10% to 15%. This clonotype has only a few counts. Its antigen remains unidentified. The ends were cut back, 4 bases at V and 1 base at J, with 11 bases in the middle. There are 14 residues in the CDR3. The germline CDR1 and CDR2 sequences are SGDLS and YYNGEE.

This clonotype was obtained from a man younger than 30 in good health. The J gene is TRBJ1-1, the V gene TRBV9, with a possible D match to TRBD1 (5 bases). Sequencing used blood. For the CDR3, the DNA is TGTGCCAGCAGCCTCCTGGACAAGAACACTGAAGCTTTCTTT. Protein sequence: CASSLLDKNTEAFF.